The clone carrying this T cell receptor (beta chain) was picked up many times. In the authors' methods: A papillary thyroid cancer distant-metastasis classifier was built from CDR3 differences across clinicopathological groups. TCRdb reanalyzed the PCR reads via MiXCR. For this entry, the V and J calls and clone size follow TCRdb and not the study's own pipeline. The sample yields about 92,000 clones, about 15% seen once. The sample originates from a study of metastatic and nonmetastatic thyroid tumors. Across the whole study: Where malignant and benign thyroid patients were concerned, repertoires were compared across blood and tumor or nodule tissue.

All patients were treatment-naive before thyroid surgery. The germline V and J ends were trimmed by 7 bases and 10 bases, with 11 bases remaining between them. In germline, CDR1 is MDHEN, CDR2 SYDVKM. The CDR3 extends over 11 amino acids. The sample consisted of blood. The receptor's source is a female donor with papillary thyroid cancer or a benign thyroid nodule (not recorded which). Some clones in this sample may be carry-over from other donors' samples. The chain recombines TRBV28 with TRBJ2-1, with D possibly TRBD1 on 5 matching bases. Here the CDR3 reads CASTTQGEQFF. The DNA of the CDR3 is TGTGCCAGCACGACTCAGGGCGAGCAGTTCTTC.